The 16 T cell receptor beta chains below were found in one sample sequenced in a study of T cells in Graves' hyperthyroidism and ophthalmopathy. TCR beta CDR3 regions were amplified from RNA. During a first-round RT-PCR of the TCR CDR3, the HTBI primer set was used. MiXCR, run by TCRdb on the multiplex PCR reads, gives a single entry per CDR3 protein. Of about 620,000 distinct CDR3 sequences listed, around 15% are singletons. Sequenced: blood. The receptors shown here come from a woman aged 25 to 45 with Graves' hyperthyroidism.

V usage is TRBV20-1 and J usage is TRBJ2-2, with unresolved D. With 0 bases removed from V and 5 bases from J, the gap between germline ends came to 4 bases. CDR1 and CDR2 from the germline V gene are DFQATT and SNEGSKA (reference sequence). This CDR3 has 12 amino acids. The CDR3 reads CSARDPTGELFF. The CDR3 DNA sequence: TGCAGTGCTAGAGACCCTACCGGGGAGCTGTTTTTT.

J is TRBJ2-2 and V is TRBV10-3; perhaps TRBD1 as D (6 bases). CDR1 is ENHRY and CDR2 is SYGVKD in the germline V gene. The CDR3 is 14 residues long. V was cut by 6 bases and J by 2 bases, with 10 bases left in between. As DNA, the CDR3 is TGTGCCATCAGCCGGACAGTTAACACCGGGGAGCTGTTTTTT. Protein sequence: CAISRTVNTGELFF.

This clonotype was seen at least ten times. The chain's CDR3 is CSAGDSRTDTQYF. CDR3 DNA sequence: TGCAGTGCCGGGGACTCCCGCACAGATACGCAGTATTTT. The V and J genes are TRBV20-1 and TRBJ2-3; D possibly corresponds to TRBD2 (6 bases). The V gene lost 6 bases and the J gene lost 1 base, with 11 bases spanning the gap. In germline, CDR1 is DFQATT, CDR2 SNEGSKA (reference sequence). The CDR3 totals 13 residues.

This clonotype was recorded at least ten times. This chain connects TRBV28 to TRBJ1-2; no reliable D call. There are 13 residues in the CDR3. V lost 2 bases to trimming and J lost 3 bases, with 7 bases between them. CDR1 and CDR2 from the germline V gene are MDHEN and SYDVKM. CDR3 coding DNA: TGTGCCAGCAGTTTAGGCAGAGACTATGGCTACACCTTC. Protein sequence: CASSLGRDYGYTF.

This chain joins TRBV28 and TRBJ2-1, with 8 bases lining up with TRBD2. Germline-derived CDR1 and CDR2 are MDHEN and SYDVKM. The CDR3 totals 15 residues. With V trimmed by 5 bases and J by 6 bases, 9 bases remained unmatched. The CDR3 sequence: CASSTPAGVPNEQFF. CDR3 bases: TGTGCCAGCAGTACCCCAGCGGGAGTGCCCAATGAGCAGTTCTTC.

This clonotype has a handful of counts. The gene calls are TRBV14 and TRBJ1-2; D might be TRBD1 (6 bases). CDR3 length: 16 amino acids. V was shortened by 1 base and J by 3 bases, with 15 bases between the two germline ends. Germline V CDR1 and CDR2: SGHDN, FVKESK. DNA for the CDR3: TGTGCCAGCAGCCAAGGACTTAGGGGGGCCGACTATGGCTACACCTTC. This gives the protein CASSQGLRGADYGYTF.

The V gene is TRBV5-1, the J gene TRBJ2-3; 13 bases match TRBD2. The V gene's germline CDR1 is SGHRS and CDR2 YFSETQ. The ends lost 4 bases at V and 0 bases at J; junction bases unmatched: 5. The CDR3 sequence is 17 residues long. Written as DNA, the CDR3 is TGCGCCAGCAGCCTATTGACTAGCGGGAGGAGCACAGATACGCAGTATTTT. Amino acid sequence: CASSLLTSGRSTDTQYF. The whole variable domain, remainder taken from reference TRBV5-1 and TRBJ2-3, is KAGVTQTPRYLIKTRGQQVTLSCSPISGHRSVSWYQQTPGQGLQFLFEYFSETQRNKGNFPGRFSGRQFSNSRSEMNVSTLELGDSALYLCASSLLTSGRSTDTQYFGPGTRLTVL.

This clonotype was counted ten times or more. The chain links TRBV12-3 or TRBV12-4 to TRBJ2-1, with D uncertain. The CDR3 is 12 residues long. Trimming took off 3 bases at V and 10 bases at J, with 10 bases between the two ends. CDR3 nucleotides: TGTGCCAGCAGTTTTAAAAGCAACGAGCAGTTCTTC. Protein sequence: CASSFKSNEQFF.

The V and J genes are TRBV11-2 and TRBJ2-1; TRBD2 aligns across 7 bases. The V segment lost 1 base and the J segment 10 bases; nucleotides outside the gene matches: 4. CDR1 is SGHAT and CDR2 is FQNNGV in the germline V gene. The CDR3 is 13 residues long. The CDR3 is CASSLVWREEQFF. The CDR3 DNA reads TGTGCCAGCAGCTTAGTCTGGCGGGAGGAGCAGTTCTTC.

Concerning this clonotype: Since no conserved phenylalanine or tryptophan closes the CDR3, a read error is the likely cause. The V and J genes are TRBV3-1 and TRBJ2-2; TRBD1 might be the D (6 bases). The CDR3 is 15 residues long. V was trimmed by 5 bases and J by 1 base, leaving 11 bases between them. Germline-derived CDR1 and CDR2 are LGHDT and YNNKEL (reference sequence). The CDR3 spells CASSGARGNTGELFL. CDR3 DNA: TGTGCCAGCAGCGGGGCCAGGGGGAACACCGGGGAGCTGTTTCTT.

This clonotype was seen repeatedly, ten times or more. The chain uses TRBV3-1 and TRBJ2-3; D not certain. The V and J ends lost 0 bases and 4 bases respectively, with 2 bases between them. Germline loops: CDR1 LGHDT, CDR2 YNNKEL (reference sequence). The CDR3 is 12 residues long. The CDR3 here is CASSQEADTQYF. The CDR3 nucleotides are TGTGCCAGCAGCCAAGAAGCAGATACGCAGTATTTT.

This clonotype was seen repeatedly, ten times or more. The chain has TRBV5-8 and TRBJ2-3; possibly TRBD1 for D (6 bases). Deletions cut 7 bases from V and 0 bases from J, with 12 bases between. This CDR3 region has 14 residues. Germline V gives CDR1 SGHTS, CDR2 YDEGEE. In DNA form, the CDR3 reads TGTGCCAGCGCTAAGGGACAAAGCACAGATACGCAGTATTTT. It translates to CASAKGQSTDTQYF. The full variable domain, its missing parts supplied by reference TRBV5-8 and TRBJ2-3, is EAGVTQSPTHLIKTRGQQATLRCSPISGHTSVYWYQQALGLGLQFLLWYDEGEERNRGNFPPRFSGRQFPNYSSELNVNALELEDSALYLCASAKGQSTDTQYFGPGTRLTVL.

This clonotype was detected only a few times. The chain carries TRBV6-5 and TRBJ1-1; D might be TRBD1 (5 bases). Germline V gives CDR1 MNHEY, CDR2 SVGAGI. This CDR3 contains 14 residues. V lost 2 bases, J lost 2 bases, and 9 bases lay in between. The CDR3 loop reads CASSYGGFNTEAFF. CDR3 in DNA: TGTGCCAGCAGTTACGGGGGGTTCAACACTGAAGCTTTCTTT.

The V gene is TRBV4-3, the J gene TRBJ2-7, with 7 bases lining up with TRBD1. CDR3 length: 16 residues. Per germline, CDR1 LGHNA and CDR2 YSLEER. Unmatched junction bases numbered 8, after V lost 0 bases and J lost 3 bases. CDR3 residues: CASSQEAPGGHYEQYF. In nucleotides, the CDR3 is TGCGCCAGCAGCCAAGAAGCGCCAGGGGGACACTACGAGCAGTACTTC.

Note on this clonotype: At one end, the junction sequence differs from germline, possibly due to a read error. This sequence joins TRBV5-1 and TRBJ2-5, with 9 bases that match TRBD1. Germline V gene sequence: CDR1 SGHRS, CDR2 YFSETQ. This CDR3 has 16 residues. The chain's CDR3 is CASSQRFGTGPPLQYF. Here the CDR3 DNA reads TGTGCCAGCAGCCAAAGGTTTGGGACAGGGCCCCCTCTTCAGTACTTC.

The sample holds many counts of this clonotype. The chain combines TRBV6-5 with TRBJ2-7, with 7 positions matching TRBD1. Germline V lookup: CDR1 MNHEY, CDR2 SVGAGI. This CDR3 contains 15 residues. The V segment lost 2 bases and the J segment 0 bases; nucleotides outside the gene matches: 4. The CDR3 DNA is TGTGCCAGCAGTTACGCCGGGACAGCCTCCTACGAGCAGTACTTC. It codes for CASSYAGTASYEQYF.